This T cell receptor beta chain stems from a study of blood T cell repertoires in COVID-19. Study summary: Samples taken during acute and convalescent COVID-19 were collected in the United States, Italy and Spain. PBMCs, B-cell-depleted T cells, or T cells provided the cDNA or gDNA that made up the material.

Original processing notes: Reference gene primer amplification in the assay estimated nucleated cell counts. Assay: immunoSEQ multiplex PCR; the TCRdb copy retains only in-frame clones and omits some. V, J and clone size were drawn from that table, and D and trimming were deduced from the DNA. The sample carries 70,000 to 100,000 clones, around 72% recorded once. A few counts support this clone. The CDR3 loop spans 17 amino acids. Germline CDR1 reads MGHRA; CDR2 reads YSYEKL. V trimming: 1 base; J trimming: 1 base; junction bases outside the gene matches: 7. This TCR was sampled from a woman aged 60-75 years in a cohort sampled during active or convalescent COVID-19. This chain joins TRBV4-1 and TRBJ2-3, with 8 nucleotides matching TRBD1. What was sequenced was peripheral blood. The DNA of the CDR3 is TGCGCCAGCAGCCAAGCAGCAGGGGGCCTCGGCACAGATACGCAGTATTTT. This gives the protein CASSQAAGGLGTDTQYF.